The following is a T cell receptor beta chain sequence with its context. Its antigen is unknown. One junction end disagrees with the germline gene, perhaps due to a read error. This sample was taken from a study of cytomegalovirus exposure and HLA in healthy donors. As for the study in general: Genotyping of 430 or so donors showed that around 85% belonged to the Caucasian-associated ancestry cluster. Whole-study findings and limits: An observed cluster of highly shared sequence variants was recorded as a likely sequencing artifact. As confirmed in vitro, three CMV-associated chains were specific for CMV antigens.

Primers included in the PCR were 60 Vbeta and 13 Jbeta primers. Libraries were prepared by immunoSEQ multiplex PCR; TCRdb keeps only in-frame clonotypes and omits some of them. The sample comprises more than 130,000 clones, about three quarters of which are singletons, and 6.8% rests with the top ten. The CDR3 contains 15 residues. CDR1 is MNHEY and CDR2 is SVGAGI in the germline V gene. This receptor was identified in a man in his forties in good health and CMV-seropositive. Sequenced material: PBMCs. The chain employs TRBV6-5 and TRBJ2-7; 10 nucleotides line up with TRBD1. The CDR3 spells CASSYSGTGEGEQYF. CDR3 in DNA: TGTGCCAGCAGCTACTCCGGGACAGGGGAGGGGGAGCAGTACTTC.